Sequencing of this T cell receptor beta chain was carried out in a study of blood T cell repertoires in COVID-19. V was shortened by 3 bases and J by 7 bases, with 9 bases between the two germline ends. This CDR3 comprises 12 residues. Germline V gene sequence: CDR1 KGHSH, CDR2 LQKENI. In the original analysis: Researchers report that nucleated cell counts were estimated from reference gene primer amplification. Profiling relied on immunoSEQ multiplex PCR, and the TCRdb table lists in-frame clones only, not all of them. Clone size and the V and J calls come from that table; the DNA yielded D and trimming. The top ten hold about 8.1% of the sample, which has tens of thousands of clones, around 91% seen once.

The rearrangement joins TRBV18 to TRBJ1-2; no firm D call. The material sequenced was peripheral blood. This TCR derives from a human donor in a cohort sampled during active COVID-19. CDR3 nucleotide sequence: TGTGCCAGCTCACCGTCGTCCCTTGGCTACACCTTC. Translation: CASSPSSLGYTF.